A selection of T cell receptor beta chains follows, all from one sample in a study of shared clonotypes between healthy human individuals. Here immunoSEQ multiplex PCR was the method, and the copy in TCRdb shows in-frame clones only, minus some. The table shows over 700,000 clones, with around 77% occurring only once. Sample: memory CD4+ T cells sorted from blood. These receptors were obtained from a woman aged 25 to 39 in good health. Each CDR3 is given with its conserved first and last residue. A D gene is named only where the DNA matches it firmly. Clone size appears in some rows only: once, few, many, or a class for an expanded clone.

cdr3_nt	cdr3_aa	clone_size	d_call	v_call	j_call
TGTGCCAGCAGCTACGGGACAGGTGGACCAGATACGCAGTATTTT	CASSYGTGGPDTQYF	.	TRBD1	TRBV5-6	TRBJ2-3
TGTGCCAGTGCTTCCGCGGCTAGCACAGATACGCAGTATTTT	CASASAASTDTQYF	.	.	TRBV19	TRBJ2-3
TGTGCCAGCAGCTTGGGACAGGGGAACAATGAGCAGTTCTTC	CASSLGQGNNEQFF	.	TRBD1	TRBV7-3	TRBJ2-1
TGCGCCAGCACCTGGGACAGCTCGAACACTGAAGCTTTCTTT	CASTWDSSNTEAFF	.	TRBD1	TRBV5-1	TRBJ1-1
TGTGCCAGCAGCCCCGGGACGGCTAACTATGGCTACACCTTC	CASSPGTANYGYTF	.	.	TRBV7-9	TRBJ1-2
TGTGCCTGGAGCCTTAACAGAGGTGGCTACACCTTC	CAWSLNRGGYTF	.	.	TRBV30	TRBJ1-2
TGTGCTAGTGGTTGGGCCCCCTGGGGGAGCGGGAGGGCAGCAGATACGCAGTATTTT	CASGWAPWGSGRAADTQYF	.	TRBD2	TRBV12-5	TRBJ2-3
TGTGCCAGCAGTAAACAGTCTGGGGAGACCCAGTACTTC	CASSKQSGETQYF	few	.	TRBV6-6	TRBJ2-5
TGTGCCAGTACACCAATCTCTGGAAACACCATATATTTT	CASTPISGNTIYF	.	.	TRBV19	TRBJ1-3
TGTGCTGGGGTGGGGGGGACAGGGTCCTACGAGCAGTACTTC	CAGVGGTGSYEQYF	.	TRBD1	TRBV27	TRBJ2-7
TGTGCCAGCAGGCGCACACAGTATGAAGCTTTCTTT	CASRRTQYEAFF	.	.	TRBV27	TRBJ1-1
TGTGCCAGCAGCTTGTCCAACTCCTACGAGCAGTACTTC	CASSLSNSYEQYF	.	.	TRBV4-2	TRBJ2-7
TGTGCCAGCAGCCGATCACCCGTCCAGACAGGGGACTATGGCTACACCTTC	CASSRSPVQTGDYGYTF	.	TRBD1	TRBV4-2	TRBJ1-2
TGCGCCAGCAGCAAGATGAGGACAGGCGACACAGATACGCAGTATTTT	CASSKMRTGDTDTQYF	.	TRBD1	TRBV5-1	TRBJ2-3
TGTGCCAGTAGTACCGCTAGCGACTCCTACAATGAGCAGTTCTTC	CASSTASDSYNEQFF	.	.	TRBV19	TRBJ2-1
TGCAGCGTTGAACAGGGAGTAATCCTGAAAAACACTGAAGCTTTCTTT	CSVEQGVILKNTEAFF	many	.	TRBV29-1	TRBJ1-1
TGTGCCAGCAGCTTAATGTCCGCTGGAAACACCATATATTTT	CASSLMSAGNTIYF	.	.	TRBV11-2	TRBJ1-3
TGTGCCAGCAGTGAAGCAGGCAGGGGACGGCCTAACTATGGCTACACCTTC	CASSEAGRGRPNYGYTF	.	.	TRBV6-1	TRBJ1-2
TGTGCCAGCACCCGTGCCACCGCGGGAGCCCTCTCTGAGCAGTTCTTC	CASTRATAGALSEQFF	.	TRBD2	TRBV7-8	TRBJ2-1
TGTGCCAGTAGTCTCCCCCTCCCGACAAACACCGGGGAGCTGTTTTTT	CASSLPLPTNTGELFF	.	.	TRBV19	TRBJ2-2
TGTGCCAGTAGTAGCGCCGCTCGAGAGACCCAGTACTTC	CASSSAARETQYF	.	.	TRBV19	TRBJ2-5
TGTGCCAGTAGGGATCTAGCGGACTCCTACAATGAGCAGTTCTTC	CASRDLADSYNEQFF	.	TRBD2	TRBV19	TRBJ2-1
TGCGCCAGCAGCTTGGTAGCTAGCGGGAGTGGGGAGCAGTACTTC	CASSLVASGSGEQYF	few	TRBD2	TRBV5-1	TRBJ2-7
TGCAGCGTCGTGGGTCCTAGCGGGAACACCGGGGAGCTGTTTTTT	CSVVGPSGNTGELFF	.	TRBD2	TRBV29-1	TRBJ2-2
TGCAGCGCCGAGGAGGGGTTCGGCCTTGGCTACACCTTC	CSAEEGFGLGYTF	.	.	TRBV29-1	TRBJ1-2
TGTGCCAGCAGCTTCTTGGGACAGGGGTACGAGCAGTACTTC	CASSFLGQGYEQYF	.	TRBD1	TRBV5-6	TRBJ2-7
TGTGCCAGCAGCTTAGCCGGGACAGGGTTTTCCCACACTGAAGCTTTCTTT	CASSLAGTGFSHTEAFF	.	TRBD1	TRBV7-8	TRBJ1-1
TGTGCCAGCAGCCCTGGGACCGGGGGAGCATACGAGCAGTACTTC	CASSPGTGGAYEQYF	.	.	TRBV9	TRBJ2-7
TGTGCCAGCTCCTCGACAGGGGTCAAAAACATTCAGTACTTC	CASSSTGVKNIQYF	.	TRBD1	TRBV18	TRBJ2-4
TGTGCCAGTGCTAGCGGGACGGGTGAGCAGTTCTTC	CASASGTGEQFF	once	TRBD2	TRBV2	TRBJ2-1
TGCAGCGTCCGTCAGACAGCCACCTACGAGCAGTACTTC	CSVRQTATYEQYF	.	.	TRBV29-1	TRBJ2-7
TGCAGCGTTCACCTGGCAGGGGGACCTGAAGCTTTCTTT	CSVHLAGGPEAFF	.	TRBD1	TRBV29-1	TRBJ1-1
TGTGCCAGCAGCTTAGAGGGCGGAAGTTTCTATGGGGCCACTGAAGCTTTCTTT	CASSLEGGSFYGATEAFF	once	.	TRBV7-9	TRBJ1-1
TGTGCCAGCAAGGGCCAGGGGAAGAACATTCAGTACTTC	CASKGQGKNIQYF	.	.	TRBV28	TRBJ2-4
TGCGCCAGCATTTTCGGGCGACAAGCTAACTATGGCTACACCTTC	CASIFGRQANYGYTF	.	.	TRBV23-1	TRBJ1-2
TGCGCCAGCAGCCAAGGAGCTAGCGGGAGGACCAACAATGAGCAGTTCTTC	CASSQGASGRTNNEQFF	.	TRBD2	TRBV4-1	TRBJ2-1
TGTGCCAGCAGCTTTCGGGATGGAAGCACAGATACGCAGTATTTT	CASSFRDGSTDTQYF	.	.	TRBV5-4	TRBJ2-3
TGCGCCAGCAGCAAATCTAGCGGAAGCTACAATGAGCAGTTCTTC	CASSKSSGSYNEQFF	.	TRBD2	TRBV5-1	TRBJ2-1
TGTGCCAGCAGCCTGACCGGGACCGGCGGAGGTATGGAGCAGTACTTC	CASSLTGTGGGMEQYF	.	.	TRBV11-2	TRBJ2-7
TGCAGTGCCCCGGACAGCTACGAGCAGTACTTC	CSAPDSYEQYF	once	.	TRBV20-1	TRBJ2-7